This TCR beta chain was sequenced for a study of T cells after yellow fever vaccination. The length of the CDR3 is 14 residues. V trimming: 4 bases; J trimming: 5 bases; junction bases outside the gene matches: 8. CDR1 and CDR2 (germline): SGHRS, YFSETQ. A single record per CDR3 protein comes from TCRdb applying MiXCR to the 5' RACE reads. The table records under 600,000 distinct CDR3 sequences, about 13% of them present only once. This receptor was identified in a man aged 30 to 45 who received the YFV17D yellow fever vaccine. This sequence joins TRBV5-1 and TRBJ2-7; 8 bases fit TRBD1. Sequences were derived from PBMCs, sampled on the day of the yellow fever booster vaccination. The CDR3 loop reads CASSLDRASNEQYF. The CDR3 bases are TGCGCCAGCAGCCTGGACAGGGCCTCTAACGAGCAGTACTTC.